The entry that follows covers one TCR beta chain sequence. The antigen is not known. The sample belongs to a study of OX40 agonist ivuxolimab in advanced cancers. About the study: Partial responses were recorded for three patients, including one with hepatocellular carcinoma and two with cutaneous melanoma. Study conclusions and caveats: Partial responders receiving 0.1-3.0 mg/kg showed among the lowest clonal expansion. The study observed clonal expansion of CD4+ and CD8+ blood T cells by week 6 at 0.1 to 3.0 mg/kg.

The assay was immunoSEQ multiplex PCR, and TCRdb's table has in-frame clones only and misses some. The table shows about 32,000 clones, with 88% occurring only once. The CDR3 has 19 amino acids. Germline CDR1 reads SGHTA; CDR2 reads FQGNSA. V lost 3 bases and J 2 bases, leaving 22 bases between the germline ends. The rearrangement uses TRBV7-2 and TRBJ1-4; possible D gene TRBD1, 6 bases. Specimen: CD4+ or CD8+ T cells sorted from blood, collected in a trial of the OX40 agonist ivuxolimab. The receptor was derived from an adult with an advanced solid tumor such as melanoma, head and neck, liver or kidney cancer. The CDR3 is CASSLYLPGAGPTNEKLFF. The CDR3 DNA is TGTGCCAGCAGCTTGTACTTACCGGGGGCCGGTCCCACTAATGAAAAACTGTTTTTT.